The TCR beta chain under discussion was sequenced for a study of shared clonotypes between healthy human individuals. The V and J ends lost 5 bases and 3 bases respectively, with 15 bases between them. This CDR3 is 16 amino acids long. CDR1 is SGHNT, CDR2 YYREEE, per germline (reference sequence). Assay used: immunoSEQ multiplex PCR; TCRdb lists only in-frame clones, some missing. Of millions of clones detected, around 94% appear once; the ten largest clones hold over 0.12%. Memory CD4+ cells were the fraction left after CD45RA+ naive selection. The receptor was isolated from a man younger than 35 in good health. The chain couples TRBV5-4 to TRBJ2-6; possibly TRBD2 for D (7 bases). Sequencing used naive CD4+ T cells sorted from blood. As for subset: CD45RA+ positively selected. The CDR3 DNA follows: TGTGCCAGCAGTATAGGGGGGGTAAGTGGGGCCAACGTCCTGACTTTC. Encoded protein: CASSIGGVSGANVLTF.